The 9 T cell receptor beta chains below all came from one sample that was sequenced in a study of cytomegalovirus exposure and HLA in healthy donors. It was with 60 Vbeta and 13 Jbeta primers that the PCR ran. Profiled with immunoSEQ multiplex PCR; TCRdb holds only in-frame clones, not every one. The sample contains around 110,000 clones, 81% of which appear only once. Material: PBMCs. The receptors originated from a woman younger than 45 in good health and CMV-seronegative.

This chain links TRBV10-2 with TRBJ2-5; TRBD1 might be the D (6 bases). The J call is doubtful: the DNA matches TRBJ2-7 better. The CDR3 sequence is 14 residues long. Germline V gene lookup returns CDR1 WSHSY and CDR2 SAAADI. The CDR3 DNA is TGCGCCAGCAGTGAGTCGGACCAGGGGTACGAGCAGTACTTC. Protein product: CASSESDQGYEQYF.

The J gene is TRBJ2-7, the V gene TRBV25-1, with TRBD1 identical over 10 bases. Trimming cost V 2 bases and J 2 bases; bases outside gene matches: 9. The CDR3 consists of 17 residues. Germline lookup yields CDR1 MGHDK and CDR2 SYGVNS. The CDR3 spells CASSELTGQGVTYEQYF. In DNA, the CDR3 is TGTGCCAGCAGTGAACTCACCGGACAGGGGGTAACCTACGAGCAGTACTTC.

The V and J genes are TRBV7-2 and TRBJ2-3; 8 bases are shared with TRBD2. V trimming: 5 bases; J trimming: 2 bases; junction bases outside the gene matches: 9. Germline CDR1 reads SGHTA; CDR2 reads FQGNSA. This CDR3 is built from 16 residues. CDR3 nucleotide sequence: TGTGCCAGCAGCCCCCCAAGCGGGAGTCCCACAGATACGCAGTATTTT. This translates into CASSPPSGSPTDTQYF.

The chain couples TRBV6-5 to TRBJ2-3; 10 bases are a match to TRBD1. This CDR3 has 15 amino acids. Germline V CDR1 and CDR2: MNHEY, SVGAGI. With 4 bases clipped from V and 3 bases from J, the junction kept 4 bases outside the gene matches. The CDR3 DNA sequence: TGTGCCAGCAGTTCGCCGGGACAGGGGACAGATACGCAGTATTTT. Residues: CASSSPGQGTDTQYF.

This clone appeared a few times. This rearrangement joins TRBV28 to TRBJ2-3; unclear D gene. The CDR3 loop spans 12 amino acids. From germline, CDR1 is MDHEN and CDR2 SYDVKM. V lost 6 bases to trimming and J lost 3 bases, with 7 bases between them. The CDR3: CASSIRTDTQYF. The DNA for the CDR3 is TGTGCCAGCAGCATCCGGACAGATACGCAGTATTTT. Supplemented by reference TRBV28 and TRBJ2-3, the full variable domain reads DVKVTQSSRYLVKRTGEKVFLECVQDMDHENMFWYRQDPGLGLRLIYFSYDVKMKEKGDIPEGYSVSREKKERFSLILESASTNQTSMYLCASSIRTDTQYFGPGTRLTVL.

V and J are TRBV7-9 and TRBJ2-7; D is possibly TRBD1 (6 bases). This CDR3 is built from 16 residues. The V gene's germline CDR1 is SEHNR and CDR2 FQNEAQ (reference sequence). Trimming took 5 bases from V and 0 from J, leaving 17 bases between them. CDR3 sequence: CASSPTGGRGSYEQYF. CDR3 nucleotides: TGTGCCAGCAGCCCAACTGGCGGCAGGGGCTCCTACGAGCAGTACTTC.

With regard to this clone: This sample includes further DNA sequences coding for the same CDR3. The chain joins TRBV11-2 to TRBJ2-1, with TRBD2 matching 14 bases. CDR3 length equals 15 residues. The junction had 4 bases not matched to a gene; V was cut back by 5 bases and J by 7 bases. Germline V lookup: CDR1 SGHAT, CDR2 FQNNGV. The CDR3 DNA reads TGTGCCAGCAGCCGAGGGACTAGCGGGAGAAATGAGCAGTTCTTC. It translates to CASSRGTSGRNEQFF.

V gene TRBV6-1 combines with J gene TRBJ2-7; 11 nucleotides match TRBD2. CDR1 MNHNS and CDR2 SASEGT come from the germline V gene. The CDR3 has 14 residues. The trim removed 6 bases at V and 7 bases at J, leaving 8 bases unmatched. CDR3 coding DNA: TGTGCCAGCAGGCCTACTAGCGGGAGTAGGGAGCAGTACTTC. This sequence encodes CASRPTSGSREQYF.

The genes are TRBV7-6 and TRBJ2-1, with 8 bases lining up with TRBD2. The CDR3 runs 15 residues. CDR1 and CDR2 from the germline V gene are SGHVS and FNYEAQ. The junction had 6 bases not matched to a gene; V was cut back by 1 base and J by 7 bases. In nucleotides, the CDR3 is TGTGCCAGCAGCTTAGTGGCGGGAGGTGGTAATGAGCAGTTCTTC. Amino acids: CASSLVAGGGNEQFF.